The 9 T cell receptor beta chains reported below all come from one sample, sequenced in a study of beta chain features in type 1 diabetes. The study reverse transcribed the entire isolated RNA, so it sequenced expressed TCRB transcripts. Libraries were prepared by immunoSEQ multiplex PCR; TCRdb keeps only in-frame clonotypes and omits some of them. This repertoire shows roughly 610,000 clones, 15% to 18% found once; its top ten account for 0.093%. Sequenced input: naive CD4+ T cells from blood. These receptors all come from a young man in good health.

This clone was counted only a few times. J is TRBJ2-6 and V is TRBV27, with D perhaps given as TRBD1 or TRBD2 (6 bases each). The CDR3 sequence is 17 residues long. V lost 6 bases and J lost 8, with 23 bases in between. Germline assignment: CDR1 MNHEY and CDR2 SMNVEV (reference sequence). The CDR3 spells CASSPRGESLGSNVLTF. CDR3 nucleotide sequence: TGTGCCAGCAGCCCGAGGGGGGAGAGTTTGGGGTCCAACGTCCTGACTTTC.

This clone appeared a few times. The junction departs from the called germline gene at one end, perhaps through a read error. The chain combines TRBV5-4 with TRBJ1-6, with D possibly being TRBD1 (6 bases). From germline, CDR1 is SGHNT and CDR2 YYREEE (reference sequence). This CDR3 spans 15 amino acids. CDR3 DNA sequence: TGCGCCAGCAGCCAAGGGCTAACAGGGAACTCACCCCTCCACTTT. It specifies CASSQGLTGNSPLHF.

The chain employs TRBV4-3 and TRBJ1-2; D is unresolved. The germline V and J ends were trimmed by 0 bases and 2 bases, with 13 bases remaining between them. From germline, CDR1 is LGHNA and CDR2 YSLEER. This CDR3 comprises 16 residues. CDR3: CASSQDHQIRNYGYTF. The CDR3 coding sequence is TGCGCCAGCAGCCAAGATCATCAGATCAGGAACTATGGCTACACCTTC.

This clone has just one count. The V gene is TRBV15, the J gene TRBJ1-5, with no clear D. The CDR3 spans 14 residues. The germline V gene encodes CDR1 LNHNV and CDR2 YYDKDF (reference sequence). V lost 1 base to trimming and J lost 4 bases, with 8 bases between them. CDR3 in DNA: TGTGCCACCAGCAGAGTGGAGAGAAATCAGCCCCAGCATTTT. This codes for CATSRVERNQPQHF.

The CDR3 DNA sequence: TGTGCCAGCAGTTTAGGGGAGACGAACCCCCAGCATTTT. Translated, it gives CASSLGETNPQHF. The chain recombines TRBV27 with TRBJ1-5; D ambiguous. The CDR3 consists of 13 residues. Germline V lookup: CDR1 MNHEY, CDR2 SMNVEV (reference sequence). Trimming pared 2 bases from V and 10 bases from J, leaving 12 bases between.

The V gene is TRBV5-6, the J gene TRBJ2-5, with D maybe TRBD1 (5 bases). The CDR3 totals 14 residues. Germline V gene data show CDR1 as SGHDT and CDR2 as YYEEEE. Deletions cut 0 bases from V and 3 bases from J, with 9 bases between. The CDR3, as DNA: TGTGCCAGCAGCTTGGCCGACAGAAAAGAGACCCAGTACTTC. The encoded protein is CASSLADRKETQYF.

This clone was observed a handful of times. The J gene is TRBJ1-1, the V gene TRBV5-8; D is perhaps TRBD1 (5 bases). This CDR3 contains 14 residues. Germline loops: CDR1 SGHTS, CDR2 YDEGEE. Trimming shortened V by 0 bases and J by 4 bases, and 10 bases separated the two germline ends. Written as DNA, the CDR3 is TGTGCCAGCAGCTTGGAACGGGGGTTCACTGAAGCTTTCTTT. Amino acids: CASSLERGFTEAFF.

The V and J genes are TRBV7-3 and TRBJ2-1, with 8 bases aligning to TRBD2. Germline-derived CDR1 and CDR2 are SGHTA and FQGTGA. The CDR3 is 14 amino acids. The junction had 3 bases not matched to a gene; V was cut back by 5 bases and J by 3 bases. This chain's CDR3 is CASSTGTSYNEQFF. Here the CDR3 DNA reads TGTGCCAGCAGCACAGGGACTAGCTACAATGAGCAGTTCTTC. Based on the CDR3 plus reference TRBV7-3 and TRBJ2-1, the full variable domain is GAGVSQTPSNKVTEKGKYVELRCDPISGHTALYWYRQSLGQGPEFLIYFQGTGAADDSGLPNDRFFAVRPEGSVSTLKIQRTERGDSAVYLCASSTGTSYNEQFFGPGTRLTVL.

The V gene is TRBV2, the J gene TRBJ1-5, with 8 bases identical to TRBD1. CDR3 length: 13 amino acids. V was clipped by 6 bases and J by 6 bases; unmatched bases: 4. Germline CDR1 reads SNHLY; CDR2 reads FYNNEI. The CDR3 bases are TGTGCCAGCAGGGACAGGGCATCTCAGCCCCAGCATTTT. Protein product: CASRDRASQPQHF.